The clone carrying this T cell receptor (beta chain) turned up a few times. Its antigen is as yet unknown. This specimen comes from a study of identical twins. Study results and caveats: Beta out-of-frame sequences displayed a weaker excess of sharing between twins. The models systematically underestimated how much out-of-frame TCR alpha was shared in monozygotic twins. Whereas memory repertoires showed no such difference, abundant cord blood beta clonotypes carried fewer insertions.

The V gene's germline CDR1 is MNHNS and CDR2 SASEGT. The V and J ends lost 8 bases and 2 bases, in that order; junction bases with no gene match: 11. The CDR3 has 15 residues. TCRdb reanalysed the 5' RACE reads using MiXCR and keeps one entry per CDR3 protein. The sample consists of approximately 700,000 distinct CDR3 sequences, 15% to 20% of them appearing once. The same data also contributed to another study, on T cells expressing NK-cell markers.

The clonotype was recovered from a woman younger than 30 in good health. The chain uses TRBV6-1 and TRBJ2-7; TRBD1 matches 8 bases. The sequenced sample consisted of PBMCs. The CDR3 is CASSYSGTGTYEQYF. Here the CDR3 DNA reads TGTGCCAGCTCCTACTCCGGGACAGGTACCTACGAGCAGTACTTC.